This T cell receptor (beta chain) was captured in a study of post-analysis software for immune sequencing data. Germline V gives CDR1 SGHRS, CDR2 YFSETQ. The V end lost 2 bases, the J end lost 7 bases, and 13 bases lay between the germline ends. This CDR3 spans 13 amino acids. Comment on this clonotype: Its matching antigen is unknown.

Points from the study as a whole: With TRBV5-6, TRBV5-1 and TRBV20-1 included, several TRBV segments were more frequent in patients than in controls. Normalized Chao1 diversity was significantly lower in multiple sclerosis patients than in controls.

Unique molecular identifiers featured in each of the TCR beta cDNA libraries. Input populations of 1 to 10 million T cells gave rise to hundreds of thousands of cDNA molecules. TCRdb ran MiXCR on the PCR reads and lists one entry per CDR3 protein. This sample yields more than 500,000 distinct CDR3 sequences, of which 34% are seen a single time; 4.5% to 7.5% belongs to the top ten. Sequencing was performed on blood. V gene TRBV5-1 combines with J gene TRBJ2-7; the D is unclear. The clonotype was recovered from a girl aged 2-17 years with multiple sclerosis. This CDR3 is CASSFGWVSEQYF. CDR3 nucleotides: TGCGCCAGCAGCTTTGGGTGGGTATCTGAGCAGTACTTC.